Listed here is a single TCR beta chain. This table comes from immunoSEQ multiplex PCR, and its TCRdb copy is limited to in-frame clones, with some not included. The table includes about 56,000 clones, about 95% detected once. CDR1 MNHEY and CDR2 SVGAGI come from the germline V gene. The CDR3 is 16 residues long. Trimming left V 0 bases short and J 2 bases short, with 8 bases between. This entry belongs to a study of technical replicates of blood from several donors. The V gene is TRBV6-5, the J gene TRBJ2-6; D is unclear. The sequenced material came from PBMCs. This TCR derives from a human donor in good health. Some clones in this sample may be carry-over from other donors' samples. The DNA of the CDR3 is TGTGCCAGCAGTTACTCGATGCAGGCTGGGGCCAACGTCCTGACTTTC. This gives the protein CASSYSMQAGANVLTF.